Following are 10 T cell receptor beta chains from one sample sequenced in a study of T cell responses to AZD1222 COVID-19 vaccine (TCRdb year 2021). In light of the paper, this sample's time point label describes: baseline before first vaccination. Receptors were amplified or captured by the immunoSEQ multiplex PCR assay. Entries here come from immuneACCESS through TCRdb and include only in-frame sequences with V and J called. Some clones fail to appear in such tables; in the studies checked, an unresolved V gene covers under half of the shortfall, and the cause of the remainder is unknown. The sample table records around 170,000 clones; roughly 88% of these occur just once. The ten largest clones add up to over 0.85% of the sample. The input for sequencing was peripheral blood, taken on day 0 of AZD1222 vaccination. The receptors stem from an adult in good health.

V usage is TRBV19 and J usage is TRBJ2-3; 9 positions agree with TRBD1. In germline, CDR1 is LNHDA, CDR2 SQIVND (reference sequence). The CDR3 totals 13 residues. J gave up 2 bases and V 8 bases, and 2 bases lay outside the gene matches. This CDR3 is CASRDRATDTQYF. The CDR3 bases are TGTGCCAGTCGGGACAGGGCCACAGATACGCAGTATTTT. Filled out from reference TRBV19 and TRBJ2-3, the complete variable domain reads DGGITQSPKYLFRKEGQNVTLSCEQNLNHDAMYWYRQDPGQGLRLIYYSQIVNDFQKGDIAEGYSVSREKKESFPLTVTSAQKNPTAFYLCASRDRATDTQYFGPGTRLTVL.

The gene calls are TRBV2 and TRBJ2-7; 8 nucleotides agree with TRBD2. Germline values: CDR1 SNHLY, CDR2 FYNNEI. With 8 bases clipped from V and 0 bases from J, the junction kept 6 bases outside the gene matches. CDR3 length equals 14 residues. The CDR3 sequence: CASLSGRDSYEQYF. The CDR3 nucleotides are TGTGCCAGCCTATCCGGGAGGGACTCCTACGAGCAGTACTTC.

The chain employs TRBV5-1 and TRBJ2-5; TRBD2 agrees at 8 bases. Germline V gene sequence: CDR1 SGHRS, CDR2 YFSETQ. This CDR3 comprises 15 residues. Trimming at V came to 0 bases and at J to 7 bases, leaving 8 bases not matched to a gene. The CDR3 protein is CASSLGGGLGGTQYF. The CDR3 DNA sequence: TGCGCCAGCAGCTTGGGAGGGGGACTAGGCGGGACCCAGTACTTC.

This clone appeared a few times. V and J are TRBV3-1 (or the pseudogene TRBV3-2) and TRBJ2-1, with TRBD2 matching over 7 bases. V lost 0 bases to trimming and J lost 8 bases; unmatched junction nucleotides: 13. Germline V gene sequence: CDR1 LGHDT, CDR2 YNNKEL (reference sequence). This CDR3 contains 17 residues. The CDR3 loop is CASSQDPGLEGADEQFF. In DNA, the CDR3 is TGTGCCAGCAGCCAAGATCCCGGACTAGAGGGAGCGGATGAGCAGTTCTTC.

The chain employs TRBV7-9 and TRBJ2-2; 14 nucleotides align to TRBD2. Losses at the gene ends were 4 bases for V and 5 bases for J; bases not matched to a gene: 3. The germline V gene has CDR1 SEHNR and CDR2 FQNEAQ (reference sequence). CDR3 length equals 16 residues. The CDR3 sequence: CASSSGLAGVTGELFF. The CDR3 coding sequence is TGTGCCAGCAGCTCGGGACTAGCGGGGGTTACCGGGGAGCTGTTTTTT.

The chain couples TRBV2 to TRBJ2-7; D gene uncertain. V was pared by 1 base and J by 5 bases, with 12 bases between. The germline V gene encodes CDR1 SNHLY and CDR2 FYNNEI. This CDR3 is 14 amino acids long. The CDR3 here is CASSEEASRDEQYF. Here the CDR3 DNA reads TGTGCCAGCAGTGAAGAGGCCAGTAGGGACGAGCAGTACTTC.

The chain recombines TRBV28 with TRBJ2-5, with 7 bases lining up with TRBD2. CDR1 is MDHEN, CDR2 SYDVKM, per germline. The CDR3 runs to 15 residues. J was trimmed by 8 bases and V by 4 bases; bases with no gene match: 13. The CDR3 spells CASSSPNRREQTQYF. CDR3 in DNA: TGTGCCAGCAGTTCCCCGAATAGGCGGGAGCAAACCCAGTACTTC.

The J gene is TRBJ1-1, the V gene TRBV5-1; D perhaps matches TRBD1 (6 bases). CDR3 length: 14 residues. The germline V gene encodes CDR1 SGHRS and CDR2 YFSETQ. Trimming took 2 bases from V and 3 from J, leaving 11 bases between them. DNA for the CDR3: TGCGCCAGCAGCTTTACAGGGCGGGACACTGAAGCTTTCTTT. Translation: CASSFTGRDTEAFF.

This clone was detected only once. This chain connects TRBV11-2 to TRBJ2-2, with D unclear. CDR1 is SGHAT and CDR2 is FQNNGV in the germline V gene. This CDR3 spans 16 amino acids. The V end lost 5 bases, the J end lost 6 bases, and 19 bases lay between the germline ends. The CDR3 region has the DNA TGTGCCAGCAGCATACGACCGGCTAGTAAGGCCGGGGAGCTGTTTTTT. Its translation: CASSIRPASKAGELFF.

The gene calls are TRBV5-4 and TRBJ2-7; unclear D gene. CDR3 length: 14 residues. In germline, CDR1 is SGHNT, CDR2 YYREEE (reference sequence). V lost 1 base and J 2 bases, leaving 10 bases between the germline ends. DNA for the CDR3: TGTGCCAGCAGCTTGTCTGGGTCTACCTACGAGCAGTACTTC. This encodes CASSLSGSTYEQYF.